The clone carrying this T cell receptor beta chain was picked up a small number of times. Its antigen remains unknown. These data are taken from a study of T-cell reconstitution after alpha-beta-depleted transplantation in children. Study outcomes and limitations: Several hundred graft clones that had expanded were reportedly the source of alpha-beta T cells about two months after transplant.

Construction of the TCRbeta library involved unique molecular identifiers. MiXCR, applied by TCRdb to the PCR reads, yields one record per CDR3 protein. The profile shows hundreds of thousands of distinct CDR3 sequences, around 13% of them singletons. From germline, CDR1 is SQVTM and CDR2 ANQGSEA. CDR3 length equals 14 residues. Between the trimmed V and J ends, which lost 4 bases and 6 bases, there was a span of 15 bases. Sequences were derived from PBMCs, sampled before TCRalphabeta/CD19-depleted stem cell transplant. J is TRBJ2-2 and V is TRBV29-1, with D unclear. The clonotype was recovered from a girl aged 2 to 9 with congenital amegakaryocytic thrombocytopenia, due to receive a stem cell transplant. The CDR3 nucleotides read TGCAGCGTTGCACGAACCTCTAATCCCGGGGAGCTGTTTTTT. Protein: CSVARTSNPGELFF.